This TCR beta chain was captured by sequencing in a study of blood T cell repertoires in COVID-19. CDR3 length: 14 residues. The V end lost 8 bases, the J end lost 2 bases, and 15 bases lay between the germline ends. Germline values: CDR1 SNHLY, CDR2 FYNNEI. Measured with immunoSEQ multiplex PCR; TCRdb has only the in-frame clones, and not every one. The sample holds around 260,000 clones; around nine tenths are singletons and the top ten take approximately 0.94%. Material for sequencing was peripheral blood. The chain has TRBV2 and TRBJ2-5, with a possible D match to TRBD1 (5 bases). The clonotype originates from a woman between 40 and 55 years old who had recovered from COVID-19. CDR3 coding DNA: TGTGCCAGCCGGTGGGCAGGGCTTCAAGAGACCCAGTACTTC. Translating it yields CASRWAGLQETQYF. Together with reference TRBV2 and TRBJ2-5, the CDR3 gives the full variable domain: EPEVTQTPSHQVTQMGQEVILRCVPISNHLYFYWYRQILGQKVEFLVSFYNNEISEKSEIFDDQFSVERPDGSNFTLKIRSTKLEDSAMYFCASRWAGLQETQYFGPGTRLLVL.